This TCR beta chain was obtained from a study of blood T cell repertoires in COVID-19. Study-wide background: Samples taken during acute and convalescent COVID-19 were collected in the United States, Italy and Spain. T cells, B-cell-depleted T cells, or PBMCs supplied cDNA or gDNA.

Looked up from germline, CDR1 is SGHNT and CDR2 is YYREEE (reference sequence). CDR3 length: 17 residues. With V trimmed by 4 bases and J by 1 base, 13 bases remained unmatched. In the authors' methods: For nucleated cells, counts were estimated from reference gene primer amplification. The method was immunoSEQ multiplex PCR; TCRdb's version includes in-frame clones alone and lacks a portion of them. The V and J calls and clone size were taken over from that table, and D and trimming were inferred from the DNA. The table lists over 300,000 clones, 89% of them singletons, with more than 1% in the top ten. This clone appeared a single time.

The clonotype was recovered from a man aged 35-49 years with acute or convalescent COVID-19. Material: peripheral blood. This chain connects TRBV5-4 to TRBJ1-2, with 7 bases lining up with TRBD1. CDR3 region: CASSPFPGTANNYGYTF. CDR3 nucleotide sequence: TGTGCCAGCAGCCCATTCCCCGGGACAGCCAATAACTATGGCTACACCTTC.